A single sample gave rise to the 22 T cell receptor beta chains below, sequenced in a study of Graves' ophthalmopathy and Graves' hyperthyroidism. From RNA, the CDR3 regions of TCR beta chains were amplified and sequenced. First-round RT-PCR used HTBI primers; second-round multiplex PCR followed. TCRdb used MiXCR to reprocess the multiplex PCR reads, holding one entry per CDR3 protein. The table has 170,000 or so distinct CDR3 sequences, 30% to 45% seen once. The specimen was peripheral blood. The receptors were sampled from a woman aged 40 to 50 with Graves' ophthalmopathy.

This clonotype was seen a handful of times. The chain combines TRBV6-1 with TRBJ2-5; TRBD2 matches at 7 bases. J lost 7 bases, V lost 6 bases, and 11 bases had no gene match. CDR3 length: 14 residues. Germline V gene data show CDR1 as MNHNS and CDR2 as SASEGT. The CDR3 reads CASRGLPPPRTQYF. The CDR3 bases are TGTGCCAGCAGGGGACTACCTCCCCCACGGACCCAGTACTTC.

This chain links TRBV7-2 with TRBJ2-5; no reliable D call. Per the germline V gene, CDR1 is SGHTA and CDR2 is FQGNSA. The CDR3 loop spans 14 amino acids. V was clipped by 8 bases and J by 2 bases, with 15 bases between them. In nucleotides, the CDR3 is TGTGCCAGCTCCGGGCGGAACCGTCAAGAGACCCAGTACTTC. It encodes CASSGRNRQETQYF.

This clonotype was recorded a few times. The DNA of the CDR3 is TGTGCCAGCAGCTTTTCCCGCGGGACTTACTTC. Its protein is CASSFSRGTYF. The rearrangement links TRBV7-2 to TRBJ2-7, with D possibly being TRBD2 (6 bases). Trimming pared 3 bases from V and 13 bases from J, leaving 13 bases between. Germline lookup yields CDR1 SGHTA and CDR2 FQGNSA. This CDR3 spans 11 amino acids.

This clonotype was seen many times. The J gene is TRBJ1-3, the V gene TRBV7-8; TRBD1 agrees at 7 bases. Per the germline V gene, CDR1 is SGHVS and CDR2 is FQNEAQ. The ends lost 5 bases at V and 4 bases at J; junction bases unmatched: 8. This CDR3 has 15 amino acids. DNA for the CDR3: TGTGCCAGCAGCGCAGACAGGGAGCGCGGAAACACCATATATTTT. As protein: CASSADRERGNTIYF.

The chain recombines TRBV6-1 with TRBJ1-6; D gene ambiguous. The V end was cut by 8 bases, the J end by 0 bases, with 5 bases between. Germline V CDR1 and CDR2: MNHNS, SASEGT. This CDR3 is 13 amino acids long. CDR3 loop: CASGGSYNSPLHF. The CDR3 region has the DNA TGTGCCAGCGGCGGCTCCTATAATTCACCCCTCCACTTT.

The rearrangement joins TRBV12-3 or TRBV12-4 to TRBJ1-1, with TRBD1 matching 9 bases. The CDR3 contains 14 residues. V shed 10 bases, J shed 5 bases, and the junction held 11 bases outside the gene matches. The CDR3 nucleotides are TGTGCCATCAGAGGACAGGGGCGAAAAACTGAAGCTTTCTTT. Its protein product is CAIRGQGRKTEAFF.

This clonotype has at least ten counts. This chain links TRBV7-9 with TRBJ1-2; 12 positions agree with TRBD1. The V gene end was trimmed by 5 bases and the J gene end by 6 bases; junction bases not matched to a gene: 4. This CDR3 has 14 amino acids. Germline V gives CDR1 SEHNR, CDR2 FQNEAQ (reference sequence). CDR3 in DNA: TGTGCCAGCAGCCGCCGGGACAGGGGGCATGGCTACACCTTC. Its protein product is CASSRRDRGHGYTF.

This clonotype was counted ten times or more. V usage is TRBV6-1 and J usage is TRBJ2-2; no clear D. Trimming took off 6 bases at V and 4 bases at J, with 12 bases between the two ends. Germline V gives CDR1 MNHNS, CDR2 SASEGT. CDR3 length: 14 residues. The CDR3 DNA follows: TGTGCCAGCAGGGCCCTTGTGGTCACCGGGGAGCTGTTTTTT. Translating it yields CASRALVVTGELFF.

The V and J genes are TRBV7-8 and TRBJ2-7, with 10 bases matching TRBD2. CDR1 is SGHVS, CDR2 FQNEAQ, per germline. The CDR3 covers 15 residues. V gave up 1 base and J gave up 5 bases; unmatched junction bases: 5. CDR3 sequence: CASSLESGRAHEQYF. DNA for the CDR3: TGTGCCAGCAGCTTAGAGAGCGGGAGGGCCCACGAGCAGTACTTC.

For the CDR3, the DNA is TGTGCCAGCAGTGAATGGGGGACAGGGGGCAAGGAGACCCAGTACTTC. Its translation is CASSEWGTGGKETQYF. The chain recombines TRBV7-2 with TRBJ2-5; 12 bases map to TRBD1. CDR3 size: 16 residues. Trimming at V came to 6 bases and at J to 5 bases, leaving 10 bases not matched to a gene. CDR1 SGHTA and CDR2 FQGNSA come from the germline V gene.

The genes are TRBV28 and TRBJ1-5; 10 bases fit TRBD1. The trim removed 2 bases at V and 5 bases at J, leaving 6 bases unmatched. The CDR3 length is 16 residues. CDR1 is MDHEN, CDR2 SYDVKM, per germline. The CDR3 bases are TGTGCCAGCAGTTTAACCGGGACAGGGGTGGATCAGCCCCAGCATTTT. Its protein product is CASSLTGTGVDQPQHF.

This clonotype was recorded many times. The J gene is TRBJ1-2, the V gene TRBV20-1; a weak D match, TRBD1 (6 bases). This CDR3 has 13 amino acids. Per germline, CDR1 DFQATT and CDR2 SNEGSKA (reference sequence). V lost 6 bases to trimming and J lost 4 bases, with 15 bases between them. The CDR3 protein is CSAPLTGSYGYTF. In nucleotides, the CDR3 is TGCAGTGCCCCCTTGACAGGCAGCTATGGCTACACCTTC.

This clonotype came up many times. This chain uses TRBV28 with TRBJ1-2; D is uncertain. The CDR3 is 11 amino acids. V dropped 5 bases and J dropped 8 bases, with 9 bases sitting between them. CDR1 and CDR2 from the germline V gene are MDHEN and SYDVKM. The DNA of the CDR3 is TGTGCCAGCAGTCAAATGGGGGGCTACACCTTC. It specifies CASSQMGGYTF.

This clonotype was seen a few times. This sequence joins TRBV5-8 and TRBJ2-5; TRBD1 matches at 10 bases. CDR1 is SGHTS and CDR2 is YDEGEE in the germline V gene. With 4 bases clipped from V and 3 bases from J, the junction kept 6 bases outside the gene matches. This CDR3 comprises 15 residues. The CDR3 protein is CASSPAGQGKETQYF. CDR3 sequence (DNA): TGTGCCAGCAGCCCCGCGGGACAGGGGAAAGAGACCCAGTACTTC.

The genes are TRBV9 and TRBJ2-2; D is possibly TRBD2 (6 bases). The V gene lost 3 bases and the J gene lost 5 bases, with 14 bases spanning the gap. Germline V gene data show CDR1 as SGDLS and CDR2 as YYNGEE. This CDR3 region has 15 residues. The chain's CDR3 is CASSAGDLLTGELFF. The CDR3 DNA reads as TGTGCCAGCAGCGCCGGGGACTTACTGACCGGGGAGCTGTTTTTT.

This clonotype was counted many times. The chain carries TRBV28 and TRBJ1-5; 9 bases agree with TRBD1. Germline V lookup: CDR1 MDHEN, CDR2 SYDVKM. The CDR3 is 16 residues long. J lost 1 base, V lost 3 bases, and 4 bases had no gene match. CDR3 DNA: TGTGCCAGCAGTTTCGGGACAGGGAGGAGCAATCAGCCCCAGCATTTT. Its protein product is CASSFGTGRSNQPQHF.

The rearrangement links TRBV11-2 to TRBJ2-5, with D maybe TRBD2 (5 bases). The CDR3 is 13 residues long. V was trimmed by 7 bases and J by 2 bases, leaving 11 bases between them. Germline CDR1 SGHAT, CDR2 FQNNGV. CDR3 residues: CASTRDQQETQYF. CDR3 DNA sequence: TGTGCCAGCACCCGGGATCAACAAGAGACCCAGTACTTC.

This clonotype appeared many times. CDR3 in amino acids: CASSGGGPGSNQPQHF. The CDR3, as DNA: TGTGCCAGCAGTGGAGGGGGCCCGGGTAGCAATCAGCCCCAGCATTTT. The V call is TRBV6-1, the J call TRBJ1-5; 7 bases agree with TRBD1. Germline values: CDR1 MNHNS, CDR2 SASEGT. Unmatched junction bases numbered 6, after V lost 4 bases and J lost 0 bases. This CDR3 is built from 16 residues.

V is TRBV6-5 and J is TRBJ2-5, with D perhaps matching TRBD1 or TRBD2 (5 bases each). The CDR3 length is 14 residues. Trimming pared 11 bases from V and 5 bases from J, leaving 21 bases between. Looked up from germline, CDR1 is MNHEY and CDR2 is SVGAGI. The CDR3 protein is CACRSRAGKETQYF. CDR3 bases: TGTGCCTGCCGTTCGAGGGCAGGGAAGGAGACCCAGTACTTC.

This clonotype was picked up many times. The gene calls are TRBV27 and TRBJ1-1; D not certain. Trimming shortened V by 4 bases and J by 1 base, and 7 bases separated the two germline ends. The CDR3 runs 13 residues. Germline-derived CDR1 and CDR2 are MNHEY and SMNVEV (reference sequence). CDR3 sequence (DNA): TGTGCCAGCAGTTCCTATCAGAACACTGAAGCTTTCTTT. Its translation: CASSSYQNTEAFF.

This clonotype has a count of ten or more. This chain links TRBV10-3 with TRBJ1-2; D might be TRBD1 (6 bases). V was clipped by 0 bases and J by 6 bases, with 20 bases between them. This CDR3 is built from 17 residues. Germline V CDR1 and CDR2: ENHRY, SYGVKD. The CDR3 sequence: CAISESIQGDRIHGYTF. In DNA form, the CDR3 reads TGTGCCATCAGTGAGTCGATACAGGGTGATCGTATTCATGGCTACACCTTC.

CDR3 loop: CAWSPTGPRTNTGELFF. The CDR3 nucleotides read TGTGCCTGGAGTCCAACGGGGCCGAGAACGAACACCGGGGAGCTGTTTTTT. This chain connects TRBV30 to TRBJ2-2; D may correspond to TRBD1 or TRBD2 (5 bases each). CDR3 length: 17 residues. V shed 2 bases and J shed 0 bases, with 16 bases lying between them. CDR1 and CDR2 from the germline V gene are GTSNPN and SVGIG (reference sequence).